This entry lists 10 T cell receptor beta chains sequenced from one sample in a study of T cells in Graves' hyperthyroidism and ophthalmopathy. Regions amplified from RNA transcripts were the TCR beta CDR3 regions. With the HTBI primer set, the TCR CDR3 went through a first round of RT-PCR. TCRdb fed the multiplex PCR reads into MiXCR, producing one record per CDR3 protein. There are about 640,000 distinct CDR3 sequences in the sample; around 21% occur only once, and over 30% lies in the top ten. Material for sequencing was blood. The receptors were gathered from a man aged 30-40 years with Graves' ophthalmopathy.

The V call is TRBV19, the J call TRBJ2-2; TRBD2 is a possible D gene (5 bases). Trimming cost V 0 bases and J 6 bases, with 14 bases left between them. The germline V gene encodes CDR1 LNHDA and CDR2 SQIVND (reference sequence). CDR3 length: 16 amino acids. In DNA form, the CDR3 reads TGTGCCAGTAGTATAGAACCCTCCGGGATCGCCGGGGAGCTGTTTTTT. Amino acid sequence: CASSIEPSGIAGELFF.

The chain recombines TRBV6-2 or TRBV6-3 with TRBJ2-3; TRBD2 might be the D (6 bases). The germline gives CDR1 MNHEY, CDR2 SVGEGT. This CDR3 comprises 12 residues. V dropped 10 bases and J dropped 2 bases, with 10 bases sitting between them. For the CDR3, the DNA is TGTGCCACTGCTAGCGACACAGATACGCAGTATTTT. Its protein product is CATASDTDTQYF.

This clonotype was observed many times. V is TRBV20-1 and J is TRBJ2-7; 8 bases align to TRBD2. CDR1 and CDR2 from the germline V gene are DFQATT and SNEGSKA (reference sequence). The CDR3 length is 14 residues. V was pared by 0 bases and J by 5 bases, with 6 bases of the junction left unmatched. The DNA for the CDR3 is TGCAGTGCTAGAGAGGCGGGACTAGTGGACGAGCAGTACTTC. As protein: CSAREAGLVDEQYF.

This clonotype has only a few counts. The chain has TRBV11-3 and TRBJ2-4; 11 bases line up with TRBD2. The ends lost 3 bases at V and 3 bases at J; junction bases unmatched: 19. Germline CDR1 is SGHNT and CDR2 is YENEEA. The CDR3 runs 21 residues. CDR3 bases: TGTGCCAGCAGCTTCCTGGATCCTAGCGGGAGGCCTTCCCATTTCAAAAACATTCAGTACTTC. It yields the protein CASSFLDPSGRPSHFKNIQYF.

The table lists this clonotype with many counts. The rearrangement uses TRBV7-2 and TRBJ1-1; 11 bases match TRBD1. The CDR3 runs 16 residues. The trim removed 6 bases at V and 1 base at J, leaving 7 bases unmatched. The V gene's germline CDR1 is SGHTA and CDR2 FQGNSA. The CDR3 here is CASSRGQGGPNTEAFF. The CDR3 nucleotides read TGTGCCAGCAGTCGGGGACAGGGGGGCCCGAACACTGAAGCTTTCTTT.

This clonotype has more than one count but fewer than ten. The V gene is TRBV9, the J gene TRBJ2-7; TRBD2 agrees at 12 bases. V shed 2 bases and J 3 bases; nucleotides not matched to a gene: 3. CDR1 and CDR2 (germline): SGDLS, YYNGEE. The CDR3 is 15 residues long. CDR3 residues: CASSVTSGSYYEQYF. DNA for the CDR3: TGTGCCAGCAGCGTGACTAGCGGGAGCTACTACGAGCAGTACTTC.

This chain joins TRBV12-3 or TRBV12-4 and TRBJ2-4; no reliable D call. Trimming cost V 4 bases and J 4 bases, with 8 bases left between them. The CDR3 totals 13 residues. This CDR3 reads CASSWMGKNIQYF. The DNA of the CDR3 is TGTGCCAGCAGTTGGATGGGGAAAAACATTCAGTACTTC.

The rearrangement links TRBV5-5 to TRBJ2-5; 12 bases are shared with TRBD1. The J segment lost 5 bases and the V segment lost 4 bases, leaving 6 bases of the junction unmatched. CDR3 length: 15 amino acids. Germline V gene data show CDR1 as SGHKS and CDR2 as YYEKEE (reference sequence). For the CDR3, the DNA is TGTGCCAGCAGCCCAGGGACAGGGGGCACGGAGACCCAGTACTTC. Protein: CASSPGTGGTETQYF.

The V and J genes are TRBV18 and TRBJ1-5; D perhaps matches TRBD1 (5 bases). The CDR3 is made up of 15 amino acids. V shed 8 bases and J shed 4 bases, with 18 bases lying between them. Germline CDR1 KGHSH, CDR2 LQKENI. The CDR3 is CASQDTGVGNQPQHF. CDR3 nucleotide sequence: TGTGCCAGCCAGGATACGGGGGTCGGGAATCAGCCCCAGCATTTT.

This clonotype was counted only a few times. The chain carries TRBV7-2 and TRBJ2-2, with 7 bases matching TRBD2. The CDR3 length is 17 residues. V lost 4 bases to trimming and J lost 7 bases; unmatched junction nucleotides: 15. Germline CDR1 and CDR2: SGHTA and FQGNSA. For the CDR3, the DNA is TGTGCCAGCAGCTACCCATGGCAAGCGGGACCGGGCGGGGAGCTGTTTTTT. Amino acid sequence: CASSYPWQAGPGGELFF.